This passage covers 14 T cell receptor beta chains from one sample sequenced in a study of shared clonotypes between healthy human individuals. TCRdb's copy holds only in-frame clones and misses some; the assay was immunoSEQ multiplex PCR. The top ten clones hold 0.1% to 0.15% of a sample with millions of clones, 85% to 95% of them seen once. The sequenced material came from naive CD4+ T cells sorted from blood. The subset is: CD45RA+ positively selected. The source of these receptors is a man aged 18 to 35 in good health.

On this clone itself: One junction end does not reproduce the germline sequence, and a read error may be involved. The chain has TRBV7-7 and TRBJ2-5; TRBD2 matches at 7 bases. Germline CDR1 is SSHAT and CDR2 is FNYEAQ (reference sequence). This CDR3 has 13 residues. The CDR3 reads CASSWGGQETQYF. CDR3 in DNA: TGTGCTAGCAGCTGGGGGGGGCAAGAGACCCAGTACTTC.

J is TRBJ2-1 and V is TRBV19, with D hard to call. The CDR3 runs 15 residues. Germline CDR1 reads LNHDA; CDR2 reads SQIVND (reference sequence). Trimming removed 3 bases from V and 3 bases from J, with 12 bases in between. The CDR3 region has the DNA TGTGCCAGTAGTATCCACAGTCAAGACTACAATGAGCAGTTCTTC. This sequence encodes CASSIHSQDYNEQFF.

CDR3 sequence reads: CATTLVRSTEQFF. The CDR3, as DNA: TGCGCCACCACCTTAGTACGGAGCACTGAGCAGTTCTTC. V usage is TRBV10-2 and J usage is TRBJ2-1; no clear D gene. V was shortened by 10 bases and J by 9 bases, with 19 bases between the two germline ends. The CDR3 runs 13 residues. Germline CDR1 and CDR2: WSHSY and SAAADI.

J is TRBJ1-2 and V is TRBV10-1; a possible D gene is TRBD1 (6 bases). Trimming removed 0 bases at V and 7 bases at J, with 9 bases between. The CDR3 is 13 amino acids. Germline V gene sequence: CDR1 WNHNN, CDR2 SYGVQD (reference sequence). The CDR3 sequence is CASSESAGAGYTF. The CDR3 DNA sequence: TGCGCCAGCAGTGAGTCAGCGGGGGCTGGCTACACCTTC.

This CDR3 reads CASSFWGQELTGYTF. CDR3 bases: TGTGCCAGCAGTTTTTGGGGACAGGAGTTGACTGGCTACACCTTC. V is TRBV28 and J is TRBJ1-2, with 8 bases matching TRBD1. The CDR3 has 15 residues. Germline V CDR1 and CDR2: MDHEN, SYDVKM. J gave up 7 bases and V 3 bases, and 10 bases lay outside the gene matches.

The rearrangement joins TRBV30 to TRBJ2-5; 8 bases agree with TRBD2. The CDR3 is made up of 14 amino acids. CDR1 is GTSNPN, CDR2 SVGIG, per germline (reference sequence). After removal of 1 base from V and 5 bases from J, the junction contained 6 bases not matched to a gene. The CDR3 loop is CAWSGTSKVETQYF. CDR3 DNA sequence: TGTGCCTGGAGTGGGACTAGCAAGGTTGAGACCCAGTACTTC. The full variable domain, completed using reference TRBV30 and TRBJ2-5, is SQTIHQWPATLVQPVGSPLSLECTVEGTSNPNLYWYRQAAGRGLQLLFYSVGIGQISSEVPQNLSASRPQDRQFILSSKKLLLSDSGFYLCAWSGTSKVETQYFGPGTRLLVL.

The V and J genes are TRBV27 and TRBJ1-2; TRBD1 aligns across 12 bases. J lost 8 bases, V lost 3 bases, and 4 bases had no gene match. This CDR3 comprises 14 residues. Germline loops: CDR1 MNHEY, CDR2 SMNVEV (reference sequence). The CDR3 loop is CASSFLGTGGGYTF. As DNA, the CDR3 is TGTGCCAGCAGTTTCCTCGGGACAGGGGGCGGCTACACCTTC.

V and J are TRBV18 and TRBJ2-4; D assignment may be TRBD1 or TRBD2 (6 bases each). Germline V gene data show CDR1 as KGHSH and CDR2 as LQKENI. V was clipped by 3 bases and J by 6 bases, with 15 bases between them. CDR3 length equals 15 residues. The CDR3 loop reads CASSPPGGLINIQYF. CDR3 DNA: TGTGCCAGCTCACCTCCTGGGGGGCTTATAAACATTCAGTACTTC.

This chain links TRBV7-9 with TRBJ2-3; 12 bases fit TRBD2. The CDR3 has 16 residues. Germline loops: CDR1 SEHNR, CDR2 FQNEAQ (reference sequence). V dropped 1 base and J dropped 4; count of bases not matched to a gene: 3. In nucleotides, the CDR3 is TGTGCCAGCAGCTTAGGACTAGCGGGGGCTCCAGATACGCAGTATTTT. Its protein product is CASSLGLAGAPDTQYF. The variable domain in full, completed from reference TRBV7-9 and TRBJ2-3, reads DTGVSQNPRHKITKRGQNVTFRCDPISEHNRLYWYRQTLGQGPEFLTYFQNEAQLEKSRLLSDRFSAERPKGSFSTLEIQRTEQGDSAMYLCASSLGLAGAPDTQYFGPGTRLTVL.

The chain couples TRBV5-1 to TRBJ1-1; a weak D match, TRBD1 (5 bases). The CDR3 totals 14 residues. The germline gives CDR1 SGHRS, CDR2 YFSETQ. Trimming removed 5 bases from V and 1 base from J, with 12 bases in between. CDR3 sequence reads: CASRRETGNTEAFF. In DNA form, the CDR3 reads TGCGCCAGCAGACGTGAAACAGGGAACACTGAAGCTTTCTTT.

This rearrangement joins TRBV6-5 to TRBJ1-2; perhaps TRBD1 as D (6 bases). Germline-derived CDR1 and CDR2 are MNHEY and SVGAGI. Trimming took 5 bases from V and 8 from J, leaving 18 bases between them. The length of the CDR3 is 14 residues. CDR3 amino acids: CASSQGQGTWGYTF. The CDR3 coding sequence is TGTGCCAGCAGTCAGGGTCAGGGGACATGGGGCTACACCTTC.

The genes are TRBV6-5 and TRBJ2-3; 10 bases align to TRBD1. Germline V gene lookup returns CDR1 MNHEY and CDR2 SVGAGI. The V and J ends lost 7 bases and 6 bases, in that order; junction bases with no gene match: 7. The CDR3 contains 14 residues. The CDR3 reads CASNLGQGTDTQYF. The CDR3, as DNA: TGTGCCAGCAATTTGGGACAGGGGACGGATACGCAGTATTTT.

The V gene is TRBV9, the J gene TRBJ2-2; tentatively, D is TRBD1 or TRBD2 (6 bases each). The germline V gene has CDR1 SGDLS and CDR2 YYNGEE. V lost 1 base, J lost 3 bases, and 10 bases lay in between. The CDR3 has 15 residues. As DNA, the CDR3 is TGTGCCAGCAGCGTAATCGGGGGCTACACCGGGGAGCTGTTTTTT. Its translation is CASSVIGGYTGELFF.

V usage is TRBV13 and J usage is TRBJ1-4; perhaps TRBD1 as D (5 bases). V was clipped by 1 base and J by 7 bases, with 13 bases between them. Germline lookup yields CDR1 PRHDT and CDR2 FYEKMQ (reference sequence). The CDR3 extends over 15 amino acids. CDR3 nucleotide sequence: TGTGCCAGCAGCTTAGTACGGACAAGGATTGAAAAACTGTTTTTT. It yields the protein CASSLVRTRIEKLFF.